The 12 T cell receptor beta chains below were found in one sample sequenced in a study of cytomegalovirus exposure and HLA in healthy donors. 60 Vbeta and 13 Jbeta primers were used in PCR. TCRdb keeps only in-frame clones here, not all; method: immunoSEQ multiplex PCR. The table counts about 170,000 clones; about 0.81% lies in the top ten. The sequencing input was PBMCs. These receptors all come from a woman between 18 and 29 years old in good health and CMV-seropositive.

Here the CDR3 reads CASSFRTIEQYF. The CDR3 coding sequence is TGTGCCAGCAGCTTTAGGACTATCGAGCAGTACTTC. The gene calls are TRBV11-2 and TRBJ2-7; a possible D gene is TRBD2 (6 bases). The CDR3 extends over 12 amino acids. Between the trimmed V and J ends, which lost 3 bases and 6 bases, there was a span of 9 bases. The germline V gene encodes CDR1 SGHAT and CDR2 FQNNGV.

The gene calls are TRBV9 and TRBJ1-4, with 8 bases that match TRBD1. Trimming cost V 1 base and J 5 bases; bases outside gene matches: 4. The CDR3 contains 15 residues. CDR1 is SGDLS, CDR2 YYNGEE, per germline. This chain's CDR3 is CASSVQGALNEKLFF. The CDR3 DNA reads TGTGCCAGCAGCGTACAGGGGGCGCTCAATGAAAAACTGTTTTTT.

This rearrangement joins TRBV2 to TRBJ1-5, with 8 bases matching TRBD1. The junction had 5 bases not matched to a gene; V was cut back by 6 bases and J by 1 base. Per the germline V gene, CDR1 is SNHLY and CDR2 is FYNNEI. The CDR3 is 15 residues long. The CDR3 loop is CASSLDRGSNQPQHF. In DNA form, the CDR3 reads TGTGCCAGCAGCCTCGACAGGGGCAGCAATCAGCCCCAGCATTTT.

V usage is TRBV18 and J usage is TRBJ2-2; D ambiguous. Germline CDR1 and CDR2: KGHSH and LQKENI. CDR3 length equals 14 residues. V was trimmed by 5 bases and J by 4 bases, leaving 11 bases between them. DNA for the CDR3: TGTGCCAGCTCAGAGGCGTTCGGCACCGGGGAGCTGTTTTTT. This translates into CASSEAFGTGELFF.

This chain connects TRBV6-1 to TRBJ2-3; 9 bases match TRBD2. CDR3 length equals 14 residues. Germline CDR1 is MNHNS and CDR2 is SASEGT. J gave up 2 bases and V 3 bases, and 0 bases lay outside the gene matches. CDR3 sequence (DNA): TGTGCCAGCAGTGAGGGACTAGCCACAGATACGCAGTATTTT. Translation gives CASSEGLATDTQYF.

Here the CDR3 reads CAIRPSGGDYNEQFF. Written as DNA, the CDR3 is TGTGCCATCAGGCCCAGCGGGGGGGACTACAATGAGCAGTTCTTC. This chain uses TRBV10-3 with TRBJ2-1; 10 nucleotides agree with TRBD2. Germline V lookup: CDR1 ENHRY, CDR2 SYGVKD. V was pared by 6 bases and J by 3 bases, with 5 bases of the junction left unmatched. The CDR3 is 15 amino acids.

The genes are TRBV5-5 and TRBJ1-1, with TRBD1 identical over 7 bases. After removal of 4 bases from V and 4 bases from J, the junction contained 4 bases not matched to a gene. Germline CDR1 SGHKS, CDR2 YYEKEE (reference sequence). The CDR3 totals 13 residues. The CDR3 here is CASSVHRGTEAFF. The CDR3 DNA reads TGTGCCAGCAGCGTACACAGGGGCACTGAAGCTTTCTTT.

V usage is TRBV6-6 and J usage is TRBJ2-1, with D possibly being TRBD1 (6 bases). Trimming took 0 bases from V and 6 from J, leaving 12 bases between them. CDR3 length: 15 residues. Germline V gene sequence: CDR1 MNHNY, CDR2 SVGAGI (reference sequence). The CDR3 region is CASSYSATGPNEQFF. DNA for the CDR3: TGTGCCAGCAGTTACTCGGCTACAGGGCCCAATGAGCAGTTCTTC.

J is TRBJ1-5 and V is TRBV19; tentative D call: TRBD1 (5 bases). Trimming removed 5 bases at V and 5 bases at J, with 16 bases between. This CDR3 has 15 residues. Germline V CDR1 and CDR2: LNHDA, SQIVND (reference sequence). CDR3 region: CASSPGGRVDQPQHF. Here the CDR3 DNA reads TGTGCCAGTAGTCCGGGGGGAAGGGTTGATCAGCCCCAGCATTTT.

The gene calls are TRBV18 and TRBJ1-1, with 7 positions matching TRBD1. The germline CDR1 and CDR2 sequences are KGHSH and LQKENI. The CDR3 contains 14 residues. V was clipped by 5 bases and J by 1 base; unmatched bases: 4. The CDR3 reads CASSAGTENTEAFF. In DNA, the CDR3 is TGTGCCAGCTCAGCCGGGACAGAGAACACTGAAGCTTTCTTT. Full variable domain (rest looked up from reference TRBV18 and TRBJ1-1): NAGVMQNPRHLVRRRGQEARLRCSPMKGHSHVYWYRQLPEEGLKFMVYLQKENIIDESGMPKERFSAEFPKEGPSILRIQQVVRGDSAAYFCASSAGTENTEAFFGQGTRLTVV.

V usage is TRBV10-1 and J usage is TRBJ2-1, with TRBD1 as a possible D gene (6 bases). The CDR3 has 16 amino acids. The ends were cut back, 0 bases at V and 6 bases at J, with 15 bases in the middle. Germline loops: CDR1 WNHNN, CDR2 SYGVQD (reference sequence). CDR3 sequence: CASSESVWGPRNEQFF. In DNA form, the CDR3 reads TGCGCCAGCAGTGAGTCTGTTTGGGGGCCCCGCAATGAGCAGTTCTTC.

The rearrangement joins TRBV29-1 to TRBJ2-5, with 9 bases aligning to TRBD1. Germline V gives CDR1 SQVTM, CDR2 ANQGSEA. The V segment lost 6 bases and the J segment 2 bases; nucleotides outside the gene matches: 7. This CDR3 has 14 residues. The CDR3 nucleotides read TGCAGCGTCCCCGTAGGACAGGGGCAAGAGACCCAGTACTTC. As protein: CSVPVGQGQETQYF.